Listed below are T cell receptor beta chains from one sample, sequenced in a study of blood T cells in healthy people across ages. TCRdb analysed the 5' RACE reads with MiXCR anew, one entry per CDR3 protein. The repertoire holds about 1.1 million distinct CDR3 sequences, with roughly two fifths as singletons. The material sequenced was blood. The receptors originated from a man younger than 35 in good health. Both conserved end residues are part of each CDR3. D genes are given only for firm matches. Clone size appears in some rows only: once, few, many, or a class for an expanded clone.

TRBJ1-1,-,-,TRBV10-3,13,TGTGCCACCAAAATTGGTATAAACACTGAAGCTTTCTTT,CATKIGINTEAFF
TRBJ1-2,-,-,TRBV4-1,16,TGCGCCAGCAGCCAAGATTATGTCGGGGCTAACTATGGCTACACCTTC,CASSQDYVGANYGYTF
TRBJ2-7,-,-,TRBV30,14,TGTGCCTGGAGTGTACAAGGGATCACATACGAGCAGTACTTC,CAWSVQGITYEQYF
TRBJ2-1,few,TRBD1,TRBV7-2,16,TGTGCCAGCAGCTACTCTGGGACAGCATCTTACAATGAGCAGTTCTTC,CASSYSGTASYNEQFF
TRBJ1-5,-,-,TRBV6-6,13,TGTGCCAGCACCCCGAGGTACAATCAGCCCCAGCATTTT,CASTPRYNQPQHF
TRBJ2-7,many,-,TRBV10-3,14,TGTGCCATCAGTGAGTCAGGGAGCTCCTACGAGCAGTACTTC,CAISESGSSYEQYF
TRBJ1-2,-,-,TRBV2,13,TGTGCCAGCAATCCCCAGTTGGACTATGGCTACACCTTC,CASNPQLDYGYTF
TRBJ2-7,-,-,TRBV12-3/TRBV12-4,14,TGTGCCAGCAGGATCGGGCCTGCGATCTATGAGCAGTACTTC,CASRIGPAIYEQYF
TRBJ1-1,few,-,TRBV7-2,14,TGTGCCAGCAGCTTATTGGGGCCAAACACTGAAGCTTTCTTT,CASSLLGPNTEAFF
TRBJ1-5,-,-,TRBV6-1,15,TGTGCCAGCAGTGAAGCTAGGCAGGTTAATCAGCCCCAGCATTTT,CASSEARQVNQPQHF
TRBJ2-3,-,-,TRBV6-4,13,TGTGCCAGCAGTGACTTTCCGGAAGATACGCAGTATTTT,CASSDFPEDTQYF
TRBJ2-3,-,TRBD1,TRBV28,14,TGTGCCAGCGGCGGACAGGGGGATTCAGATACGCAGTATTTT,CASGGQGDSDTQYF
TRBJ1-2,-,TRBD1,TRBV7-2,14,TGTGCCAGCAGACCCTCTGGGACAGTCTATGGCTACACCTTC,CASRPSGTVYGYTF
TRBJ1-1,-,-,TRBV6-5,14,TGTGCCAGCAGTTACTCATCAGCGAACACTGAAGCTTTCTTT,CASSYSSANTEAFF
TRBJ2-2,-,-,TRBV10-3,12,TGTGCCATCAGATTAAGCACCGGGGAGCTGTTTTTT,CAIRLSTGELFF
TRBJ2-5,-,-,TRBV27,13,TGTGCCAGCAGTTTATCTCGGGCCTACGGGCAGTACTTC,CASSLSRAYGQYF
TRBJ2-6,-,-,TRBV12-3/TRBV12-4,15,TGTGCCAGCAGTTTCGGCATATTACGAGAGTCCGTCCTGACTTTC,CASSFGILRESVLTF
TRBJ1-1,-,-,TRBV27,14,TGTGCCAGCAGTGTATACTCAGGGAACACTGAAGCTTTCTTT,CASSVYSGNTEAFF
TRBJ1-1,-,-,TRBV9,14,TGTGCCAGCAGCGTATTAACAGTGAACACTGAAGCTTTCTTT,CASSVLTVNTEAFF
TRBJ1-6,few,-,TRBV6-6,15,TGTGCCAGCAGTTACTCGGGGGGCGCAGATTCACCCCTCCACTTT,CASSYSGGADSPLHF
TRBJ1-1,-,-,TRBV11-3,14,TGTGCCAGCAGCCCCGACGGGGGTTGGACTGAAGCTTTCTTT,CASSPDGGWTEAFF
TRBJ1-5,-,-,TRBV9,15,TGTGCCAGCAGCGTCTCAGGTGGGGGCAATCAGCCCCAGCATTTT,CASSVSGGGNQPQHF
TRBJ2-5,-,TRBD1,TRBV12-3/TRBV12-4,13,TGTGCCAGCAGACAGGGGAGTTGGGAGACCCAGTACTTC,CASRQGSWETQYF
TRBJ1-4,few,-,TRBV25-1,11,TGTGCCAGCGCATGGGGAGAAAAACTGTTTTTT,CASAWGEKLFF
TRBJ1-1,-,-,TRBV4-1,13,TGCGCCAGCAGCCAGGCTGGATCCACTGAAGCTTTCTTT,CASSQAGSTEAFF
TRBJ2-7,-,-,TRBV25-1,14,TGTGCCAGCAGTGCACGAGGGGCTTCCTACGAGCAGTACTTC,CASSARGASYEQYF
TRBJ2-2,-,-,TRBV6-2/TRBV6-3,13,TGTGCCAGCAGTTACAGACTCACCGGGGAGCTGTTTTTT,CASSYRLTGELFF
TRBJ2-1,once,-,TRBV6-2/TRBV6-3,13,TGTACCAGCAGCCTTGGACCCTACAATGAGCAGTTCTTC,CTSSLGPYNEQFF
TRBJ1-2,-,-,TRBV5-6,11,TGTGCCAGCAGCCAGAGATCGGACTACACCTTC,CASSQRSDYTF
TRBJ1-5,few,-,TRBV7-2,16,TGTGCCAGCAGCTTAGTCGCCCGAGGGGGCAATCAGCCCCAGCATTTT,CASSLVARGGNQPQHF
TRBJ2-3,-,-,TRBV7-2,15,TGTGCCAGCAGCTTAGATGCAGGCCCCACAGATACGCAGTATTTT,CASSLDAGPTDTQYF
TRBJ2-4,few,-,TRBV25-1,13,TGTGCCAGCAGCCTGACAGAAACGGGGGAGCAGTACTTC,CASSLTETGEQYF
TRBJ2-3,-,TRBD2,TRBV4-1,19,TGCGCCAGCAGCCAAGACCGGCTAGCGGGGGGGAGCATGACAGATACGCAGTATTTT,CASSQDRLAGGSMTDTQYF
TRBJ2-7,-,-,TRBV6-2/TRBV6-3,15,TGTGCCAGCAGTTACAGAAGGGACTCCTACAATGAGCAGTACTTC,CASSYRRDSYNEQYF
TRBJ2-3,many,TRBD1,TRBV6-5,14,TGTGCCAGCAGATTAGGGACAGTCACAGATACGCAGTATTTT,CASRLGTVTDTQYF
TRBJ2-3,many,-,TRBV7-2,12,TGTGCCAGCAGCTCCGGGTCCCATACGCAGTATTTT,CASSSGSHTQYF
TRBJ2-7,few,-,TRBV20-1,15,TGCAGTGCTAGACGGGCGCAGCTGCCACCCTACGAGCAGTACTTC,CSARRAQLPPYEQYF
TRBJ2-1,-,TRBD2,TRBV20-1,14,TGCAGTGCTAGAGATGGCGGGGGGGCTATTGAGCAGTTCTTC,CSARDGGGAIEQFF
TRBJ1-1,-,-,TRBV10-3,14,TGTGCCATCAGTGAATCTCGTGAGGTTTTTGAAGCTTTCTTT,CAISESREVFEAFF
TRBJ1-1,few,-,TRBV7-2,15,TGTGCCAGCAGCTTAGGGGTAGGGCTGGGCACTGAAGCTTTCTTT,CASSLGVGLGTEAFF
TRBJ2-5,-,-,TRBV7-2,15,TGTGCCAGCAGCAACGGAGCATCGCCGGGGGAGACCCAGTACTTC,CASSNGASPGETQYF
TRBJ1-2,-,-,TRBV7-3,14,TGTGCCAGCAGCGAGGACAGTTCTAACTATGGCTACACCTTC,CASSEDSSNYGYTF
TRBJ2-3,many,-,TRBV7-2,15,TGTGCCAGCAGCTTAGCGGGGGTGAGCACAGATACGCAGTATTTT,CASSLAGVSTDTQYF
TRBJ2-2,-,-,TRBV20-1,14,TGCAGTGCTAGAAGGGTCACGAACACCGGGGAGCTGTTTTTT,CSARRVTNTGELFF
TRBJ2-1,-,TRBD1,TRBV5-1,17,TGCGCCAGCAGCCAAATACCGGGACAGAGCTCCTACAATGAGCAGTTCTTC,CASSQIPGQSSYNEQFF
TRBJ2-3,-,-,TRBV20-1,13,TGCAGTGCTATACAACCGGTGGCAGATACGCGGTATTTT,CSAIQPVADTRYF
TRBJ2-3,-,TRBD2,TRBV20-1,18,TGCAGTGCTACCAAGGGACTAGCGGGGGCTACTAGCACAGATACGCAGTATTTT,CSATKGLAGATSTDTQYF
TRBJ1-2,-,-,TRBV3-1,14,TGTGCCAGCAGCCAAGATGTGGCAGGGGTTGCCTACACCTTC,CASSQDVAGVAYTF
TRBJ1-6,-,-,TRBV6-6,13,TGTGCCAGCAGTCCCCCTACAGCGTCGCCCCTCCACTTT,CASSPPTASPLHF
TRBJ2-3,-,TRBD1,TRBV9,16,TGTGCCAGCAGCGCTTCGACAGGGGAATACACAGATACGCAGTATTTT,CASSASTGEYTDTQYF